The 22 T cell receptor beta chains presented below share a single source sample, sequenced in a study of shared clonotypes between healthy human individuals. Method: immunoSEQ multiplex PCR; TCRdb's copy keeps in-frame clones and lacks some. Of fewer than 1.6 million clones listed, approximately 98.5% were seen once; the top ten hold about 0.35%. The sequencing input was naive CD4+ T cells sorted from blood. Noted subset: CD45RA+ positively selected. The receptors come from a man aged 25 to 40 in good health.

V is TRBV9 and J is TRBJ1-5, with D possibly matching TRBD1 (5 bases). Deletions cut 3 bases from V and 7 bases from J, with 17 bases between. In germline, CDR1 is SGDLS, CDR2 YYNGEE. The CDR3 has 15 amino acids. The CDR3 sequence: CASSAGGGAGQPQHF. The CDR3 region has the DNA TGTGCCAGCAGCGCCGGAGGCGGGGCTGGGCAGCCCCAGCATTTT.

The V call is TRBV6-1, the J call TRBJ1-5, with 9 bases aligning to TRBD1. CDR1 is MNHNS, CDR2 SASEGT, per germline. There are 15 residues in the CDR3. V shed 8 bases and J 1 base; nucleotides not matched to a gene: 6. The CDR3 DNA follows: TGTGCCAGCGGCCCCGGACAGGGGAGCAATCAGCCCCAGCATTTT. Protein: CASGPGQGSNQPQHF.

About this clone: Other DNA sequences in the same sample also yield this CDR3. The CDR3 bases are TGTGCCAGCAGCTTGATCGAGAGGAACACTGAAGCTTTCTTT. Amino acid sequence: CASSLIERNTEAFF. This rearrangement joins TRBV5-6 to TRBJ1-1; no reliable D call. The CDR3 runs 14 residues. The V and J ends lost 1 base and 1 base respectively, with 8 bases between them. CDR1 is SGHDT and CDR2 is YYEEEE in the germline V gene.

The chain combines TRBV7-2 with TRBJ2-5; D is unresolved. Trimming shortened V by 3 bases and J by 3 bases, and 5 bases separated the two germline ends. The CDR3 contains 12 residues. The germline CDR1 and CDR2 sequences are SGHTA and FQGNSA. CDR3 in amino acids: CASSLTEETQYF. The CDR3 nucleotides read TGTGCCAGCAGCTTGACGGAAGAGACCCAGTACTTC.

The CDR3 loop is CASRELSSYNEQFF. CDR3 in DNA: TGTGCCAGCAGGGAGTTGAGCTCCTACAATGAGCAGTTCTTC. The chain combines TRBV6-1 with TRBJ2-1, with D unresolved. Germline CDR1 reads MNHNS; CDR2 reads SASEGT. Trimming stripped 6 bases from V and 0 bases from J, with 9 bases between. The CDR3 has 14 amino acids.

The CDR3 here is CASSPPDKVHGYTF. CDR3 coding DNA: TGTGCCAGCTCACCACCGGACAAGGTTCATGGCTACACCTTC. The rearrangement uses TRBV18 and TRBJ1-2, with D possibly being TRBD1 (5 bases). The CDR3 sequence is 14 residues long. Germline V gives CDR1 KGHSH, CDR2 LQKENI. Between the trimmed V and J ends, which lost 0 bases and 6 bases, there was a span of 11 bases.

The chain recombines TRBV13 with TRBJ1-2; D is possibly TRBD1 (6 bases). The CDR3 sequence is 17 residues long. Germline values: CDR1 PRHDT, CDR2 FYEKMQ (reference sequence). Trimming pared 4 bases from V and 8 bases from J, leaving 26 bases between. The CDR3 DNA is TGTGCCAGCAGCTCGGACAGACTGAGCGTCTCATCCCTAGGCTACACCTTC. Translation gives CASSSDRLSVSSLGYTF.

This rearrangement joins TRBV28 to TRBJ1-2; D is undetermined. CDR1 and CDR2 from the germline V gene are MDHEN and SYDVKM. Deletions cut 6 bases from V and 8 bases from J, with 16 bases between. The CDR3 totals 13 residues. The chain's CDR3 is CASRPDVVWGYTF. The CDR3, as DNA: TGTGCCAGCAGACCTGACGTGGTTTGGGGCTACACCTTC.

This sequence joins TRBV2 and TRBJ2-1, with D perhaps being TRBD1 or TRBD2 (5 bases each). V was shortened by 0 bases and J by 8 bases, with 14 bases between the two germline ends. The CDR3 loop spans 15 amino acids. Germline CDR1 SNHLY, CDR2 FYNNEI. The CDR3 sequence: CASSEALTGRDEQFF. The CDR3 coding sequence is TGTGCCAGCAGTGAAGCGCTTACGGGGCGAGATGAGCAGTTCTTC.

This clone was picked up one time. This rearrangement joins TRBV27 to TRBJ2-2; maybe TRBD2 (5 bases). With 3 bases removed from V and 4 bases from J, the gap between germline ends came to 30 bases. The germline CDR1 and CDR2 sequences are MNHEY and SMNVEV (reference sequence). The CDR3 extends over 21 amino acids. CDR3 protein: CASSFGTRLLPRPTSTGELFF. In DNA, the CDR3 is TGTGCCAGCAGTTTCGGTACGAGACTCCTCCCCCGGCCCACTAGCACCGGGGAGCTGTTTTTT.

This clone was counted once. The chain joins TRBV10-3 to TRBJ2-7, with a weak D call TRBD2 (5 bases). Trimming took off 6 bases at V and 7 bases at J, with 13 bases between the two ends. CDR3 length equals 12 residues. Per the germline V gene, CDR1 is ENHRY and CDR2 is SYGVKD. In nucleotides, the CDR3 is TGTGCCATCAGGAGCCCTAGCTGGGAGCAGTACTTC. This codes for CAIRSPSWEQYF.

V gene TRBV4-3 combines with J gene TRBJ1-2; no clear D gene. Trimming took 1 base from V and 4 from J, leaving 13 bases between them. Germline CDR1 and CDR2: LGHNA and YSLEER. The CDR3 has 15 residues. DNA of the CDR3: TGCGCCAGCAGCCAAGCCTCGCTAATATCCTATGGCTACACCTTC. It encodes CASSQASLISYGYTF.

This clone was recorded once. This chain connects TRBV23-1 to TRBJ1-2, with TRBD1 as a possible D gene (5 bases). TRBV23-1 carries the ORF label, with uncertain function. The CDR3 runs 14 residues. The V and J ends lost 3 bases and 8 bases respectively, with 16 bases between them. CDR3 region: CASSHAGTEGGYTF. DNA for the CDR3: TGCGCCAGCAGTCATGCCGGGACTGAGGGCGGCTACACCTTC.

J is TRBJ1-5 and V is TRBV28; D not certain. The CDR3 extends over 13 amino acids. Trimming cost V 5 bases and J 9 bases, with 14 bases left between them. Germline-derived CDR1 and CDR2 are MDHEN and SYDVKM. For the CDR3, the DNA is TGTGCCAGCAGTCTGGGTCCTACTAGGCCCCAGCATTTT. Protein sequence: CASSLGPTRPQHF. The full variable domain, with the rest looked up from reference TRBV28 and TRBJ1-5, is DVKVTQSSRYLVKRTGEKVFLECVQDMDHENMFWYRQDPGLGLRLIYFSYDVKMKEKGDIPEGYSVSREKKERFSLILESASTNQTSMYLCASSLGPTRPQHFGDGTRLSIL.

The chain recombines TRBV5-4 with TRBJ2-3; 7 bases match TRBD1. The CDR3 is 15 residues long. V lost 1 base to trimming and J lost 3 bases; unmatched junction nucleotides: 5. Germline values: CDR1 SGHNT, CDR2 YYREEE (reference sequence). The CDR3 DNA sequence: TGTGCCAGCAGCTTGAACAGGGGTGGTACAGATACGCAGTATTTT. Translated, it gives CASSLNRGGTDTQYF.

The chain couples TRBV18 to TRBJ2-7; possibly TRBD1 for D (5 bases). CDR3 length: 13 residues. Looked up from germline, CDR1 is KGHSH and CDR2 is LQKENI. V lost 3 bases and J 0 bases, leaving 6 bases between the germline ends. The CDR3 sequence is CASSPDNSYEQYF. The CDR3 DNA reads as TGTGCCAGCTCACCGGACAACTCCTACGAGCAGTACTTC.

The rearrangement uses TRBV10-3 and TRBJ1-5, with D possibly being TRBD1 (6 bases). Trimming took 3 bases from V and 5 from J, leaving 17 bases between them. Germline V lookup: CDR1 ENHRY, CDR2 SYGVKD. This CDR3 spans 16 amino acids. CDR3 protein: CAISDSQQGYDQPQHF. The CDR3 nucleotides are TGTGCCATCAGTGACTCGCAACAGGGTTATGATCAGCCCCAGCATTTT.

The chain uses TRBV19 and TRBJ1-3, with D possibly TRBD1 on 6 matching bases. V lost 5 bases and J lost 2, with 16 bases in between. The CDR3 is 16 residues long. CDR1 is LNHDA, CDR2 SQIVND, per germline (reference sequence). The CDR3 bases are TGTGCCAGTAGTTCCCGACAGGAGAGAACTGGAAACACCATATATTTT. Translation gives CASSSRQERTGNTIYF.

The J gene is TRBJ2-7, the V gene TRBV6-5; no clear D gene. CDR3 size: 13 residues. Germline values: CDR1 MNHEY, CDR2 SVGAGI. With 0 bases removed from V and 6 bases from J, the gap between germline ends came to 9 bases. The CDR3 spells CASSYSGRGEQYF. The CDR3 DNA is TGTGCCAGCAGTTACTCGGGCAGAGGCGAGCAGTACTTC.

The chain carries TRBV7-2 and TRBJ2-5, with a weak D call TRBD1 (6 bases). Trimming pared 5 bases from V and 2 bases from J, leaving 9 bases between. CDR3 size: 13 residues. The germline gives CDR1 SGHTA, CDR2 FQGNSA. The CDR3 spells CASSPTGQETQYF. CDR3 DNA sequence: TGTGCCAGCAGCCCAACAGGGCAAGAGACCCAGTACTTC.

V usage is TRBV2 and J usage is TRBJ2-7, with D unclear. With 5 bases removed from V and 1 base from J, the gap between germline ends came to 15 bases. Germline CDR1 and CDR2: SNHLY and FYNNEI. This CDR3 contains 15 residues. In DNA, the CDR3 is TGTGCCAGCAGTCCTACCTACCTAGTATCCTACGAGCAGTACTTC. It translates to CASSPTYLVSYEQYF.

J is TRBJ1-3 and V is TRBV5-1, with D tentatively TRBD1 (6 bases). The length of the CDR3 is 17 residues. V was clipped by 6 bases and J by 0 bases, with 19 bases between them. In germline, CDR1 is SGHRS, CDR2 YFSETQ. The CDR3 here is CASTPGQGSISGNTIYF. CDR3 bases: TGCGCCAGCACCCCGGGGCAGGGGTCCATCTCTGGAAACACCATATATTTT.